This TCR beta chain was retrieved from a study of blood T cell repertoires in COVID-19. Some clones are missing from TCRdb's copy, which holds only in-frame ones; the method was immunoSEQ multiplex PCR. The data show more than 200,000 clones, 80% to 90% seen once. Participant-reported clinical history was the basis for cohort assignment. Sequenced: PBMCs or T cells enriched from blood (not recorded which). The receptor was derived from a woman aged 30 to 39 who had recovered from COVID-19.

CDR3 protein: CASSPPSRDRGSGANVLTF. DNA for the CDR3: TGTGCCAGCAGCCCCCCAAGCCGGGACAGGGGTTCTGGGGCCAACGTCCTGACTTTC. The chain uses TRBV7-9 and TRBJ2-6; 10 positions agree with TRBD1. J was trimmed by 1 base and V by 5 bases; bases with no gene match: 11. The CDR3 sequence is 19 residues long. Germline V gene sequence: CDR1 SEHNR, CDR2 FQNEAQ (reference sequence).